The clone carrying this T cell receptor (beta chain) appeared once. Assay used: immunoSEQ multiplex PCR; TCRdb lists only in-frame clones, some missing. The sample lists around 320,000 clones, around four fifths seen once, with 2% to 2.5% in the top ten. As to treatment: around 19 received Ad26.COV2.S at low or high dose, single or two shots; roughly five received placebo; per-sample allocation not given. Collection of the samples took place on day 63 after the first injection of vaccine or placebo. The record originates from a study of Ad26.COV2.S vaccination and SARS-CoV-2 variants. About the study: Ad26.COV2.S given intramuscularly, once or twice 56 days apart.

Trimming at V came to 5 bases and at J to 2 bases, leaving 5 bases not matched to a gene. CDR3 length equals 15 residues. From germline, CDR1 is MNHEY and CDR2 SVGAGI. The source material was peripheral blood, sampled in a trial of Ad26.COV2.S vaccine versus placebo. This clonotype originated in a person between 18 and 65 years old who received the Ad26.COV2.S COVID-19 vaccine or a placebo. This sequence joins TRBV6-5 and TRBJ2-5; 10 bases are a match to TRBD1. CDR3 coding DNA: TGTGCCAGCAGTACGGGACAGGGGATTCAAGAGACCCAGTACTTC. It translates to CASSTGQGIQETQYF.